This T cell receptor (beta chain) was recorded in a study of OX40 agonist ivuxolimab in advanced cancers. The timepoints at which blood was sampled were baseline, cycle 4 day 1, and cycle 7 day 1. TCRdb keeps only in-frame clones here, not all; method: immunoSEQ multiplex PCR. The data hold over 55,000 clones, with roughly three quarters observed a single time. The study's findings and limits: Among the lowest peripheral clonal expansion occurred in 0.1-3.0 mg/kg partial responders.

With respect to this clone: Its antigen is not identified.

Germline loops: CDR1 MNHEY, CDR2 SVGAGI. The CDR3 covers 14 residues. The V gene lost 2 bases and the J gene lost 1 base, with 8 bases spanning the gap. The rearrangement joins TRBV6-5 to TRBJ1-1; D perhaps matches TRBD1 (5 bases). The receptor was isolated from an adult with an advanced solid tumor such as melanoma, head and neck, liver or kidney cancer. Sequences were derived from CD4+ or CD8+ T cells sorted from blood, sampled in a trial of the OX40 agonist ivuxolimab. CDR3 sequence reads: CASSYGGENTEAFF. The CDR3 DNA sequence: TGTGCCAGCAGTTACGGGGGGGAGAACACTGAAGCTTTCTTT.